These T cell receptor beta chains were read from a single sample in a study of CD8 T cells in ankylosing spondylitis. In TCRdb, the 5' RACE reads were re-called with MiXCR into one record per CDR3 protein. The sample carries roughly 700,000 distinct CDR3 sequences, 15% to 20% recorded once. The sample was blood, either unsorted or a sorted T cell fraction (not recorded which). The receptors originated from a male donor with ankylosing spondylitis. The CDR3 runs from the conserved cysteine through the conserved F or W. A D gene is named only where the DNA matches it firmly. Size is stated for part of the rows, as once, few or many counts, or as a class when the clone is expanded.

d_gene,abundance,j_gene,v_gene,CDR3aa,CDR3nt
.,.,TRBJ2-1,TRBV6-5,CASSFFSGPSYNEQFF,TGTGCCAGCAGTTTTTTTAGCGGCCCCTCCTACAATGAGCAGTTCTTC
.,few,TRBJ2-1,TRBV7-9,CASSSNYDSNEQFF,TGTGCCAGCAGCTCAAACTACGACAGTAATGAGCAGTTCTTC
.,.,TRBJ1-2,TRBV30,CAWTGQGLDGYTF,TGTGCCTGGACTGGTCAGGGTCTCGATGGCTACACCTTC
TRBD2,few,TRBJ2-7,TRBV28,CASSSPTSGSYYEQYF,TGTGCCAGCAGCTCTCCGACTAGCGGGAGTTACTACGAGCAGTACTTC
.,few,TRBJ1-1,TRBV9,CASSQDITEAFF,TGTGCCAGCAGCCAAGACATCACTGAAGCTTTCTTT
TRBD1,many,TRBJ1-4,TRBV7-2,CASSRDSNEKLFF,TGTGCCAGCAGCCGGGACAGCAATGAAAAACTGTTTTTT
TRBD2,few,TRBJ2-7,TRBV2,CASSAVAGVGYEQYF,TGTGCCAGCAGTGCGGTAGCGGGAGTCGGGTACGAGCAGTACTTC
TRBD2,.,TRBJ2-3,TRBV12-3/TRBV12-4,CASSGGLGGPDTQYF,TGTGCCAGCAGTGGGGGACTAGGAGGTCCAGATACGCAGTATTTT
TRBD1,many,TRBJ1-2,TRBV6-5,CASSYTRTGGSYGYTF,TGTGCCAGCAGTTACACCCGGACAGGGGGCAGCTATGGCTACACCTTC
TRBD1,.,TRBJ1-5,TRBV20-1,CSATDRWSNQPQHF,TGCAGTGCCACGGACAGGTGGAGCAATCAGCCCCAGCATTTT
TRBD1,.,TRBJ2-5,TRBV29-1,CSVVNLGGQGAETQYF,TGCAGCGTTGTGAATCTGGGCGGACAGGGGGCAGAGACCCAGTACTTC
.,.,TRBJ2-1,TRBV24-1,CATSDPRGDSYNEQFF,TGTGCCACCAGTGATCCGAGGGGGGACTCCTACAATGAGCAGTTCTTC
TRBD2,.,TRBJ2-1,TRBV28,CASSSDFGTSGREQFF,TGTGCCAGCAGTTCCGATTTCGGGACTAGCGGGAGGGAGCAGTTCTTC
.,.,TRBJ1-1,TRBV4-1,CASSQVSDGEAFF,TGCGCCAGCAGCCAAGTGTCAGATGGTGAAGCTTTCTTT